The 22 T cell receptor beta chains in this list originate from one sample, sequenced in a study of blood T cell repertoires in COVID-19. TCRdb's copy holds only in-frame clones and misses some; the assay was immunoSEQ multiplex PCR. The profile shows 100,000 or so clones, 82% of them singletons. The source material was peripheral blood. All receptors derive from a woman over 75 with acute or convalescent COVID-19.

The chain employs TRBV19 and TRBJ2-1, with 11 bases aligning to TRBD2. From germline, CDR1 is LNHDA and CDR2 SQIVND (reference sequence). V lost 6 bases and J lost 6; bases outside the gene matches: 10. The CDR3 spans 16 residues. This CDR3 reads CASRITGLAAFNEQFF. In DNA form, the CDR3 reads TGTGCCAGTAGGATAACGGGACTAGCGGCTTTCAATGAGCAGTTCTTC. Full variable domain (rest looked up from reference TRBV19 and TRBJ2-1): DGGITQSPKYLFRKEGQNVTLSCEQNLNHDAMYWYRQDPGQGLRLIYYSQIVNDFQKGDIAEGYSVSREKKESFPLTVTSAQKNPTAFYLCASRITGLAAFNEQFFGPGTRLTVL.

This clone was found a few times. The chain joins TRBV7-2 to TRBJ2-7, with a tentative D call TRBD1 (6 bases). Germline V lookup: CDR1 SGHTA, CDR2 FQGNSA. The CDR3 spans 13 residues. Trimming left V 5 bases short and J 1 base short, with 9 bases between. Here the CDR3 reads CASSRQESYEQYF. CDR3 nucleotide sequence: TGTGCCAGCAGCCGACAGGAATCCTACGAGCAGTACTTC.

The V gene is TRBV10-3, the J gene TRBJ1-2, with D possibly matching TRBD1 (5 bases). This CDR3 contains 13 residues. Trimming removed 9 bases from V and 1 base from J, with 12 bases in between. CDR1 and CDR2 (germline): ENHRY, SYGVKD. Here the CDR3 reads CAIGPGGNYGYTF. The DNA for the CDR3 is TGTGCCATTGGCCCGGGGGGTAACTATGGCTACACCTTC.

The genes are TRBV5-4 and TRBJ1-5, with D possibly TRBD1 on 6 matching bases. The V end lost 0 bases, the J end lost 2 bases, and 6 bases lay between the germline ends. Germline-derived CDR1 and CDR2 are SGHNT and YYREEE (reference sequence). The CDR3 contains 14 residues. CDR3 sequence (DNA): TGTGCCAGCAGCTTGGCAGGGGGCAATCAGCCCCAGCATTTT. Protein sequence: CASSLAGGNQPQHF.

V is TRBV6-5 and J is TRBJ2-1; 11 nucleotides line up with TRBD1. The V gene's germline CDR1 is MNHEY and CDR2 SVGAGI. This CDR3 region has 15 residues. Trimming cost V 0 bases and J 10 bases; bases outside gene matches: 5. The CDR3 is CASSYSGDRGWEQFF. Here the CDR3 DNA reads TGTGCCAGCAGTTACTCGGGGGACAGGGGGTGGGAGCAGTTCTTC.

The chain is built from TRBV15 and TRBJ2-7; 8 nucleotides match TRBD1. Per germline, CDR1 LNHNV and CDR2 YYDKDF (reference sequence). V was clipped by 0 bases and J by 7 bases; unmatched bases: 2. The CDR3 contains 13 residues. The CDR3 region is CATSRDRGLEQYV. The CDR3 bases are TGTGCCACCAGCAGAGACAGGGGGCTGGAGCAGTACGTC.

Here the CDR3 reads CASSPVASSYEQYF. The CDR3 nucleotides are TGCGCCAGCAGCCCGGTCGCGAGCTCCTACGAGCAGTACTTC. This chain links TRBV4-1 with TRBJ2-7; D is ambiguous. V was shortened by 4 bases and J by 0 bases, with 10 bases between the two germline ends. The germline gives CDR1 MGHRA, CDR2 YSYEKL. This CDR3 has 14 amino acids.

This clone was seen a few times. This sequence joins TRBV5-1 and TRBJ2-3; a possible D gene is TRBD1 (5 bases). Trimming removed 2 bases at V and 1 base at J, with 11 bases between. This CDR3 has 15 residues. In germline, CDR1 is SGHRS, CDR2 YFSETQ. CDR3 in DNA: TGCGCCAGCAGCTTCGGCAGGGCACGCACAGATACGCAGTATTTT. This gives the protein CASSFGRARTDTQYF.

V is TRBV30 and J is TRBJ1-2; weak D call: TRBD1 (5 bases). The V end was cut by 4 bases, the J end by 7 bases, with 19 bases between. The germline V gene has CDR1 GTSNPN and CDR2 SVGIG (reference sequence). This CDR3 spans 14 amino acids. For the CDR3, the DNA is TGTGCCTGGACCGATCGGGGGAGGGGTGGTGGCTACACCTTC. Residues: CAWTDRGRGGGYTF.

The chain carries TRBV7-9 and TRBJ2-2, with 7 positions matching TRBD1. Trimming took 4 bases from V and 7 from J; bases not matched to a gene: 12. Germline V gene lookup returns CDR1 SEHNR and CDR2 FQNEAQ (reference sequence). This CDR3 comprises 16 residues. The chain's CDR3 is CASSYRGGEGFGELFF. The CDR3 DNA sequence: TGTGCCAGCAGCTACAGGGGTGGCGAGGGCTTCGGGGAGCTGTTTTTT.

This clone was observed a single time. The V and J genes are TRBV11-2 and TRBJ2-5, with D possibly matching TRBD2 (5 bases). The V end lost 0 bases, the J end lost 5 bases, and 7 bases lay between the germline ends. The CDR3 is 13 residues long. CDR1 and CDR2 (germline): SGHAT, FQNNGV. CDR3 coding DNA: TGTGCCAGCAGCTTAGAATGGGAGGAGACCCAGTACTTC. Residues: CASSLEWEETQYF.

This chain connects TRBV5-1 to TRBJ2-5, with a weak D call TRBD2 (6 bases). V shed 4 bases and J shed 1 base, with 8 bases lying between them. From germline, CDR1 is SGHRS and CDR2 YFSETQ. CDR3 length: 13 residues. CDR3: CASSSGPQETQYF. DNA of the CDR3: TGCGCCAGCAGCAGCGGGCCCCAAGAGACCCAGTACTTC.

V usage is TRBV6-5 and J usage is TRBJ1-4; D remains ambiguous. This CDR3 is 16 amino acids long. Germline V gene sequence: CDR1 MNHEY, CDR2 SVGAGI. V lost 0 bases and J lost 7, with 15 bases in between. CDR3 loop: CASSYSAGHEGEKLFF. DNA for the CDR3: TGTGCCAGCAGTTACTCTGCCGGGCACGAGGGTGAAAAACTGTTTTTT.

The chain carries TRBV9 and TRBJ2-2; no clear D gene. The CDR3 runs to 12 residues. CDR1 is SGDLS and CDR2 is YYNGEE in the germline V gene. Trimming took off 4 bases at V and 4 bases at J, with 5 bases between the two ends. Here the CDR3 DNA reads TGTGCCAGCAGCTTATCCACCGGGGAGCTGTTTTTT. Amino acids: CASSLSTGELFF. The variable domain in full, with the rest retrieved from reference TRBV9 and TRBJ2-2, is DSGVTQTPKHLITATGQRVTLRCSPRSGDLSVYWYQQSLDQGLQFLIQYYNGEERAKGNILERFSAQQFPDLHSELNLSSLELGDSALYFCASSLSTGELFFGEGSRLTVL.

The rearrangement uses TRBV7-9 and TRBJ1-1; no reliable D call. Trimming took 1 base from V and 6 from J, leaving 6 bases between them. Germline lookup yields CDR1 SEHNR and CDR2 FQNEAQ (reference sequence). CDR3 length: 12 residues. As DNA, the CDR3 is TGTGCCAGCAGCTTAGGAGTGTCTGAAGCTTTCTTT. Translating it yields CASSLGVSEAFF.

The chain couples TRBV5-1 to TRBJ2-1; D not certain. The CDR3 sequence is 15 residues long. Germline lookup yields CDR1 SGHRS and CDR2 YFSETQ. The ends were cut back, 0 bases at V and 6 bases at J, with 13 bases in the middle. The CDR3 sequence: CASSLEPFAGNEQFF. The CDR3 DNA sequence: TGCGCCAGCAGCTTGGAACCCTTTGCAGGCAATGAGCAGTTCTTC.

The chain is built from TRBV19 and TRBJ2-3, with a weak D call TRBD2 (5 bases). Germline V gene lookup returns CDR1 LNHDA and CDR2 SQIVND (reference sequence). Trimming stripped 11 bases from V and 6 bases from J, with 9 bases between. This CDR3 is 10 amino acids long. CDR3 in amino acids: CASGVDTQYF. For the CDR3, the DNA is TGTGCCTCCGGGGTGGATACGCAGTATTTT.

This sequence joins TRBV10-1 and TRBJ2-3; 11 nucleotides line up with TRBD2. The trim removed 6 bases at V and 0 bases at J, leaving 11 bases unmatched. Germline values: CDR1 WNHNN, CDR2 SYGVQD (reference sequence). The CDR3 is 18 amino acids. The CDR3 region is CASSSGLAETSSTDTQYF. CDR3 sequence (DNA): TGCGCCAGCAGCTCGGGACTAGCGGAGACCTCTAGCACAGATACGCAGTATTTT.

V is TRBV7-9 and J is TRBJ2-4, with a tentative D call TRBD1 (6 bases). Per the germline V gene, CDR1 is SEHNR and CDR2 is FQNEAQ (reference sequence). This CDR3 is 14 amino acids long. V shed 6 bases and J shed 9 bases, with 18 bases lying between them. CDR3 in amino acids: CASRQQGELGIQYF. The CDR3 DNA sequence: TGTGCCAGCAGGCAACAGGGAGAGTTGGGCATTCAGTACTTC.

The genes are TRBV2 and TRBJ1-2, with 12 nucleotides matching TRBD1. The CDR3 sequence is 14 residues long. The trim removed 7 bases at V and 8 bases at J, leaving 8 bases unmatched. The germline gives CDR1 SNHLY, CDR2 FYNNEI. This CDR3 is CASNQGQGAWGYTF. DNA for the CDR3: TGTGCCAGCAACCAGGGACAGGGGGCGTGGGGCTACACCTTC.

J is TRBJ2-3 and V is TRBV4-3, with 11 positions matching TRBD2. Losses at the gene ends were 0 bases for V and 2 bases for J; bases not matched to a gene: 7. Germline CDR1 LGHNA, CDR2 YSLEER. This CDR3 is built from 18 residues. CDR3 protein: CASSQDVAGGVFTDTQYF. The CDR3 DNA follows: TGCGCCAGCAGCCAAGACGTAGCGGGAGGGGTTTTCACAGATACGCAGTATTTT.

On this clone itself: One end of the junction is discordant with germline, which a read error may explain. The chain employs TRBV11-1 and TRBJ2-2, with 9 bases lining up with TRBD2. From germline, CDR1 is SGHAT and CDR2 FQDESV (reference sequence). The CDR3 has 17 amino acids. In nucleotides, the CDR3 is TGTGCCAGCAGCGTAGCCGGGACTAGCTTCGTAGGCGGGGAGCTGTTTTTT. This encodes CASSVAGTSFVGGELFF.